The 30 T cell receptor beta chains presented below share a single source sample, sequenced in a study of OX40 agonist ivuxolimab in advanced cancers. Method: immunoSEQ multiplex PCR; TCRdb's copy keeps in-frame clones and lacks some. The sample carries about 21,000 clones, more than 65% recorded once. Here the sequenced sample was CD4+ or CD8+ T cells sorted from blood, taken in a trial of the OX40 agonist ivuxolimab. Receptor source: an adult with an advanced solid tumor such as melanoma, head and neck, liver or kidney cancer.

In this sample, this clone turned up a few times. The chain combines TRBV19 with TRBJ1-2; D is perhaps TRBD1 (6 bases). V shed 2 bases and J shed 8 bases, with 15 bases lying between them. Germline lookup yields CDR1 LNHDA and CDR2 SQIVND (reference sequence). CDR3 length equals 14 residues. CDR3 nucleotides: TGTGCCAGTAGTATACCAGGGGCCGTTTCCGGCTACACCTTC. Translating gives CASSIPGAVSGYTF.

This clone came up a few times. The chain carries TRBV19 and TRBJ2-5; tentatively, D is TRBD2 (6 bases). From germline, CDR1 is LNHDA and CDR2 SQIVND (reference sequence). The CDR3 covers 15 residues. Trimming removed 3 bases at V and 2 bases at J, with 13 bases between. CDR3 sequence reads: CASSMMRGGQETQYF. The DNA for the CDR3 is TGTGCCAGTAGTATGATGAGGGGAGGTCAAGAGACCCAGTACTTC.

The J gene is TRBJ2-5, the V gene TRBV12-5, with D uncertain. Germline V CDR1 and CDR2: LGHNT, FRNRAP. Trimming removed 4 bases from V and 4 bases from J, with 7 bases in between. This CDR3 comprises 12 residues. The CDR3 DNA is TGTGCTAGTGGTTCGTGGGGAGAGACCCAGTACTTC. As protein: CASGSWGETQYF.

The CDR3 coding sequence is TGCGCCAGCAGCTTGGGGGCAGGGGTCCAGGACACCATATATTTT. Its protein product is CASSLGAGVQDTIYF. The chain recombines TRBV5-1 with TRBJ1-3; tentatively, D is TRBD1 (6 bases). The V end was cut by 0 bases, the J end by 8 bases, with 15 bases between. The V gene's germline CDR1 is SGHRS and CDR2 YFSETQ. The CDR3 extends over 15 amino acids.

Within the sample, this clone is medium-sized. The chain recombines TRBV5-1 with TRBJ2-2; D unresolved. Trimming left V 0 bases short and J 5 bases short, with 8 bases between. Germline-derived CDR1 and CDR2 are SGHRS and YFSETQ. The CDR3 runs 14 residues. As DNA, the CDR3 is TGCGCCAGCAGCTTGGAGGGCAGGACCGGGGAGCTGTTTTTT. Residues: CASSLEGRTGELFF. The whole variable domain, remainder taken from reference TRBV5-1 and TRBJ2-2, is KAGVTQTPRYLIKTRGQQVTLSCSPISGHRSVSWYQQTPGQGLQFLFEYFSETQRNKGNFPGRFSGRQFSNSRSEMNVSTLELGDSALYLCASSLEGRTGELFFGEGSRLTVL.

The gene calls are TRBV12-5 and TRBJ1-5; no reliable D call. The V end lost 3 bases, the J end lost 6 bases, and 9 bases lay between the germline ends. The CDR3 length is 13 residues. Per germline, CDR1 LGHNT and CDR2 FRNRAP. CDR3 sequence reads: CASGFQEGQPQHF. CDR3 DNA sequence: TGTGCTAGTGGTTTTCAGGAAGGTCAGCCCCAGCATTTT.

This clone was seen more than once but under ten times. The chain links TRBV4-1 to TRBJ2-1; no firm D call. The V gene's germline CDR1 is MGHRA and CDR2 YSYEKL. The length of the CDR3 is 15 residues. Trimming cost V 0 bases and J 4 bases, with 10 bases left between them. The DNA for the CDR3 is TGCGCCAGCAGCCAAGATCGACCCCCATACAATGAGCAGTTCTTC. Translation gives CASSQDRPPYNEQFF.

The chain has TRBV30 and TRBJ1-2; D possibly corresponds to TRBD1 (5 bases). Per the germline V gene, CDR1 is GTSNPN and CDR2 is SVGIG (reference sequence). V dropped 7 bases and J dropped 3 bases, with 12 bases sitting between them. This CDR3 is 12 amino acids long. The CDR3 DNA sequence: TGTGCCTCCATGGGGGGTGACTATGGCTACACCTTC. Translated: CASMGGDYGYTF.

The chain combines TRBV20-1 with TRBJ2-5; perhaps TRBD1 as D (5 bases). Germline CDR1 reads DFQATT; CDR2 reads SNEGSKA (reference sequence). V dropped 3 bases and J dropped 5 bases, with 7 bases sitting between them. This CDR3 is built from 11 residues. The CDR3 bases are TGCAGTGCTAGGAAGGGGGAGACCCAGTACTTC. Its protein product is CSARKGETQYF.

This clone was counted between two and nine times. The rearrangement joins TRBV12-5 to TRBJ1-1; D not certain. CDR3 length equals 13 residues. V lost 7 bases, J lost 1 base, and 10 bases lay in between. Germline V gives CDR1 LGHNT, CDR2 FRNRAP. Written as DNA, the CDR3 is TGTGCTAGTGCCAACGAAGGGAACACTGAAGCTTTCTTT. The encoded protein is CASANEGNTEAFF.

This chain joins TRBV4-3 and TRBJ2-2, with 13 bases identical to TRBD2. Germline V gene data show CDR1 as LGHNA and CDR2 as YSLEER. The CDR3 contains 17 residues. V shed 1 base and J 5 bases; nucleotides not matched to a gene: 4. The CDR3: CASSQVGLAGKTGELFF. Written as DNA, the CDR3 is TGCGCCAGCAGCCAAGTGGGACTAGCGGGGAAAACCGGGGAGCTGTTTTTT.

A note on this clone: This sample includes further DNA sequences coding for the same CDR3. The V call is TRBV27, the J call TRBJ2-7; no reliable D call. Germline CDR1 and CDR2: MNHEY and SMNVEV (reference sequence). This CDR3 region has 14 residues. V lost 5 bases to trimming and J lost 2 bases, with 13 bases between them. The CDR3 DNA follows: TGTGCCAGCAGTCCTCGGACCAATACCTACGAGCAGTACTTC. Amino acid sequence: CASSPRTNTYEQYF.

The chain carries TRBV29-1 and TRBJ2-5, with 8 bases identical to TRBD2. Germline values: CDR1 SQVTM, CDR2 ANQGSEA. This CDR3 has 14 amino acids. V dropped 6 bases and J dropped 4; count of bases not matched to a gene: 10. CDR3 sequence (DNA): TGCAGCGTGGAGGGGACTAGGGCGGGAGAGACCCAGTACTTC. Its translation: CSVEGTRAGETQYF.

The V gene is TRBV9, the J gene TRBJ1-4, with TRBD1 matching 8 bases. This CDR3 spans 22 amino acids. Trimming cost V 0 bases and J 3 bases; bases outside gene matches: 22. In germline, CDR1 is SGDLS, CDR2 YYNGEE. The CDR3 coding sequence is TGTGCCAGCAGCGTAGGGTCACTTCCGGGACAGGTTAAATCGGGGGCTAATGAAAAACTGTTTTTT. Translating gives CASSVGSLPGQVKSGANEKLFF.

Only one count was recorded for this clone. The genes are TRBV30 and TRBJ2-5; D is ambiguous. Trimming took 0 bases from V and 6 from J, leaving 11 bases between them. Germline V gene sequence: CDR1 GTSNPN, CDR2 SVGIG (reference sequence). This CDR3 has 13 residues. CDR3 region: CAWSVASGQTQYF. The CDR3 DNA sequence: TGTGCCTGGAGTGTGGCTAGTGGGCAGACCCAGTACTTC.

CDR3 nucleotides: TGCGCCAGCACTTCTACCCCCGGACAGCTAGAGACCCAGTACTTC. Residues: CASTSTPGQLETQYF. The chain employs TRBV5-1 and TRBJ2-5; a weak D match, TRBD1 (6 bases). Germline loops: CDR1 SGHRS, CDR2 YFSETQ. The ends were cut back, 6 bases at V and 4 bases at J, with 19 bases in the middle. The CDR3 is 15 residues long. Looking up the rest from reference TRBV5-1 and TRBJ2-5 gives the full variable domain: KAGVTQTPRYLIKTRGQQVTLSCSPISGHRSVSWYQQTPGQGLQFLFEYFSETQRNKGNFPGRFSGRQFSNSRSEMNVSTLELGDSALYLCASTSTPGQLETQYFGPGTRLLVL.

The chain has TRBV6-1 and TRBJ2-3; 7 bases fit TRBD1. This CDR3 is built from 14 residues. The trim removed 4 bases at V and 4 bases at J, leaving 5 bases unmatched. From germline, CDR1 is MNHNS and CDR2 SASEGT. CDR3 coding DNA: TGTGCCAGCAGTGCGGGACAGCCCCCAGATACGCAGTATTTT. This gives the protein CASSAGQPPDTQYF.

CDR3: CASRIKGAHEQFF. CDR3 nucleotide sequence: TGTGCCAGCAGGATAAAGGGGGCCCATGAGCAGTTCTTC. The genes are TRBV7-2 and TRBJ2-1, with 7 bases that match TRBD1. This CDR3 region has 13 residues. Germline CDR1 is SGHTA and CDR2 is FQGNSA. The ends lost 6 bases at V and 8 bases at J; junction bases unmatched: 7.

This clone appeared a few times. This chain's CDR3 is CASSVSGVGYTF. The CDR3 DNA follows: TGTGCCAGCAGCGTCTCAGGGGTTGGCTACACCTTC. The rearrangement links TRBV9 to TRBJ1-2; perhaps TRBD1 as D (6 bases). This CDR3 has 12 residues. Looked up from germline, CDR1 is SGDLS and CDR2 is YYNGEE. Between the trimmed V and J ends, which lost 2 bases and 7 bases, there was a span of 9 bases.

The V call is TRBV19, the J call TRBJ2-5, with D possibly being TRBD1 (6 bases). This CDR3 has 12 amino acids. The ends were cut back, 8 bases at V and 7 bases at J, with 14 bases in the middle. Per the germline V gene, CDR1 is LNHDA and CDR2 is SQIVND (reference sequence). The chain's CDR3 is CASRQESGTQYF. CDR3 DNA: TGTGCCAGTCGACAGGAAAGTGGGACCCAGTACTTC.

V is TRBV29-1 and J is TRBJ2-1; 14 bases line up with TRBD2. This CDR3 comprises 14 residues. The germline V gene encodes CDR1 SQVTM and CDR2 ANQGSEA. V was pared by 7 bases and J by 6 bases, with 5 bases of the junction left unmatched. CDR3: CSGLAGGLSNEQFF. The CDR3 nucleotides read TGCAGCGGACTAGCGGGGGGGCTTAGCAATGAGCAGTTCTTC.

The V call is TRBV4-1, the J call TRBJ1-1, with D possibly matching TRBD1 (5 bases). The V end was cut by 4 bases, the J end by 3 bases, with 15 bases between. In germline, CDR1 is MGHRA, CDR2 YSYEKL. This CDR3 has 15 amino acids. The CDR3 loop reads CASSPGRTGDTEAFF. The DNA for the CDR3 is TGCGCCAGCAGCCCCGGGAGAACGGGGGACACTGAAGCTTTCTTT.

With regard to this clone: The junction does not match germline at one end; this may be a read error. The rearrangement joins TRBV7-7 to TRBJ2-3; no clear D. The germline V gene encodes CDR1 SSHAT and CDR2 FNYEAQ (reference sequence). The CDR3 is 13 amino acids. Written as DNA, the CDR3 is TGTGCTAGCAGCCCCGGTCCCCTGGATACGCAGTATTTT. As protein: CASSPGPLDTQYF.

The J gene is TRBJ2-7, the V gene TRBV11-3, with TRBD2 as a possible D gene (5 bases). This CDR3 comprises 15 residues. CDR1 and CDR2 from the germline V gene are SGHNT and YENEEA. V was trimmed by 2 bases and J by 5 bases, leaving 16 bases between them. The CDR3: CASSLFEGIVNEQYF. Written as DNA, the CDR3 is TGTGCCAGCAGCTTATTTGAGGGCATCGTCAACGAGCAGTACTTC.

This clone was picked up one time. The gene calls are TRBV15 and TRBJ1-1; TRBD1 agrees at 7 bases. V was clipped by 0 bases and J by 3 bases; unmatched bases: 7. This CDR3 has 16 residues. Germline lookup yields CDR1 LNHNV and CDR2 YYDKDF (reference sequence). The CDR3 bases are TGTGCCACCAGCAGAGATCCAGGGGGATGGGACACTGAAGCTTTCTTT. It translates to CATSRDPGGWDTEAFF. Variable domain in full (rest from reference TRBV15 and TRBJ1-1): DAMVIQNPRYQVTQFGKPVTLSCSQTLNHNVMYWYQQKSSQAPKLLFHYYDKDFNNEADTPDNFQSRRPNTSFCFLDIRSPGLGDTAMYLCATSRDPGGWDTEAFFGQGTRLTVV.

This clone appeared a few times. The chain has TRBV11-2 and TRBJ2-2, with 10 bases lining up with TRBD1. Trimming removed 5 bases from V and 3 bases from J; junction bases left unmatched: 6. The V gene's germline CDR1 is SGHAT and CDR2 FQNNGV. The CDR3 is made up of 16 amino acids. The CDR3 spells CASSAATGGYTGELFF. The CDR3 DNA reads TGTGCCAGCAGCGCAGCGACAGGGGGCTACACCGGGGAGCTGTTTTTT.

The chain employs TRBV5-1 and TRBJ2-5; D is ambiguous. The CDR3 has 13 residues. V lost 4 bases, J lost 1 base, and 8 bases lay in between. The germline V gene encodes CDR1 SGHRS and CDR2 YFSETQ. CDR3 sequence reads: CASSTSPQETQYF. In DNA form, the CDR3 reads TGCGCCAGCAGCACCTCCCCCCAAGAGACCCAGTACTTC.

The genes are TRBV11-2 and TRBJ1-6; D gene ambiguous. V was cut by 0 bases and J by 7 bases, with 10 bases left in between. This CDR3 is built from 15 residues. The germline CDR1 and CDR2 sequences are SGHAT and FQNNGV. The CDR3 sequence: CASSLEPDWNSPLHF. The CDR3 coding sequence is TGTGCCAGCAGCTTAGAACCAGACTGGAATTCACCCCTCCACTTT.

This clone was observed a few times. The chain couples TRBV6-5 to TRBJ1-2; 7 bases agree with TRBD1. The CDR3 has 14 residues. The germline gives CDR1 MNHEY, CDR2 SVGAGI. Germline trimming cut 4 bases from V and 6 bases from J; bases unmatched to any gene: 8. This chain's CDR3 is CASSSQGVTHGYTF. The CDR3, as DNA: TGTGCCAGCAGTTCGCAGGGGGTGACCCATGGCTACACCTTC.

In its sample, this clone was seen a few times. This rearrangement joins TRBV5-1 to TRBJ2-2; a weak D match, TRBD1 (6 bases). Germline CDR1 and CDR2: SGHRS and YFSETQ. This CDR3 has 15 residues. V lost 4 bases, J lost 6 bases, and 16 bases lay in between. This CDR3 is CASSRTTQGSGELFF. The CDR3 coding sequence is TGCGCCAGCAGCCGAACTACCCAGGGGTCCGGGGAGCTGTTTTTT.